This T cell receptor beta chain was sequenced for a study of blood T cell repertoires in COVID-19. The overall study: COVID-19 samples, acute and convalescent, were from the United States, Italy and Spain. Sources were T cells, B-cell-depleted T cells, or PBMCs; the material itself was cDNA or gDNA.

Per the authors' pipeline: Amplification of reference gene primers was used by the study to estimate nucleated cell counts. Assay used: immunoSEQ multiplex PCR; TCRdb lists only in-frame clones, some missing. V, J and clone size are those of that table, while D and trimming were read from the DNA. The table lists approximately 210,000 clones, about 86% of them singletons, with 7% to 10% in the top ten. This clonotype originated in a woman between 50 and 59 years old with acute or convalescent COVID-19. The specimen sequenced was peripheral blood.

The CDR3 is CASSPIMRNQPQHF. The CDR3 DNA sequence: TGTGCCAGCAGTCCTATTATGAGGAATCAGCCCCAGCATTTT. This rearrangement joins TRBV6-5 to TRBJ1-5; the D is unclear. V lost 5 bases and J lost 4, with 12 bases in between. Germline V CDR1 and CDR2: MNHEY, SVGAGI. The CDR3 loop spans 14 amino acids.